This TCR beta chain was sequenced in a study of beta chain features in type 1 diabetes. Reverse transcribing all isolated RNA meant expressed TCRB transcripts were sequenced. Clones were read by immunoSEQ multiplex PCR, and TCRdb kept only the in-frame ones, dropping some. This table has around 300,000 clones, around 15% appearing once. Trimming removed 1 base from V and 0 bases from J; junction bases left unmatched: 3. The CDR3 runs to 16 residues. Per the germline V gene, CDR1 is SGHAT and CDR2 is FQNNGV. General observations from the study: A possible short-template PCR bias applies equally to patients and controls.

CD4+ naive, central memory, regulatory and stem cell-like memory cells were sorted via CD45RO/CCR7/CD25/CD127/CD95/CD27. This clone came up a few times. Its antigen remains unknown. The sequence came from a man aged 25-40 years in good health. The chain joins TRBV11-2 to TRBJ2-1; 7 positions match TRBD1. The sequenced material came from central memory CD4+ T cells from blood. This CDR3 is CASSLVGQNSYNEQFF. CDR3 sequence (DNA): TGTGCCAGCAGCTTAGTGGGACAGAACTCCTACAATGAGCAGTTCTTC.